This paragraph covers one TCR beta chain sequence. This sample is part of a study of blood T cell repertoires in COVID-19. As for the study in general: PBMCs, B-cell-depleted T cells, or T cells were the source of the cDNA or gDNA that made up the material.

The V end was cut by 6 bases, the J end by 2 bases, with 14 bases between. CDR3 length: 14 residues. Germline CDR1 is MNHEY and CDR2 is SVGAGI. TCRdb's copy holds only in-frame clones and misses some; the assay was immunoSEQ multiplex PCR. The sample shows approximately 240,000 clones, 75% to 95% of them seen only once. What was sequenced was PBMCs or T cells enriched from blood (not recorded which). The chain couples TRBV6-5 to TRBJ2-7; possibly TRBD2 for D (6 bases). The clonotype was recovered from a woman under 30 who had recovered from COVID-19. The CDR3 region is CASRTGEQTYEQYF. Written as DNA, the CDR3 is TGTGCCAGCAGAACGGGGGAACAGACCTACGAGCAGTACTTC.